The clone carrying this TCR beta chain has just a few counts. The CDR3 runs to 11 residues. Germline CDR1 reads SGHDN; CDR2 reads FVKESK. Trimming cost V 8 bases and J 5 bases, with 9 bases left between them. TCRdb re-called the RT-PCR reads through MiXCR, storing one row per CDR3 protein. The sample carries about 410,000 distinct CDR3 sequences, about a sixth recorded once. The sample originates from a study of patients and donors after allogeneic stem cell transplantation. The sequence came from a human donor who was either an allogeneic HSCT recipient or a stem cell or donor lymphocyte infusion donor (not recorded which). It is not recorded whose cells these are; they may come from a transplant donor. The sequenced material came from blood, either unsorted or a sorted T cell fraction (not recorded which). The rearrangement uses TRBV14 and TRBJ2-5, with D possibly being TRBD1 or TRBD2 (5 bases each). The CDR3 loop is CASRGDETQYF. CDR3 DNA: TGTGCCAGCCGAGGGGATGAGACCCAGTACTTC. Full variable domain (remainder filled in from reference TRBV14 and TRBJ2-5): EAGVTQFPSHSVIEKGQTVTLRCDPISGHDNLYWYRRVMGKEIKFLLHFVKESKQDESGMPNNRFLAERTGGTYSTLKVQPAELEDSGVYFCASRGDETQYFGPGTRLLVL.